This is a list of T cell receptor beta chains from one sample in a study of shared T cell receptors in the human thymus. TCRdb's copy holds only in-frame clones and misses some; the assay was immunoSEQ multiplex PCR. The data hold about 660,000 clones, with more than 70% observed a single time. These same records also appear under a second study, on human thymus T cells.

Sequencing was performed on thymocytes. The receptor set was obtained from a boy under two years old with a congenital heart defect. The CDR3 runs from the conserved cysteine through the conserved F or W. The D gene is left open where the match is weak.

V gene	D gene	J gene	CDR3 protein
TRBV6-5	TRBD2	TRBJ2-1	CASSYSSGGYYNEQFF
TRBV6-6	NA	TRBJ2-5	CASSYSATPGETQYF
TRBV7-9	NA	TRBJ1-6	CASSFDSLASPLHF
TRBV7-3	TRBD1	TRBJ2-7	CASSFPLETAGGTGGDEQYF
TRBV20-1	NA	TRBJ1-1	CSARPAGEAFF
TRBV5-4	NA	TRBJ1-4	CASSSYRDNNEKLFF
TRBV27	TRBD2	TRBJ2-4	CASRGLAGGLAKNIQYF
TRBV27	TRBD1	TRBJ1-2	CASRHQGAGYGYTF
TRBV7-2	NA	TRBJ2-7	CASSLELDSPSSYEQYF
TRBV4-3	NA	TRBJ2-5	CASSQAGERQQETQYF
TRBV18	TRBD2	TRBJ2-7	CASSPSGTSGRGRVYEQYF
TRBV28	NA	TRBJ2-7	CASSLWNRTPYEQYF
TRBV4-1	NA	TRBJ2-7	CASSQVQGFVYEQYF
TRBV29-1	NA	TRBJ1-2	CSVEEEKLTNYGYTF
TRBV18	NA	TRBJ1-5	CASSLEAQGQGRRSNQPQHF
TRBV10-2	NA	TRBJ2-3	CASSRTAVGSWTDTQYF
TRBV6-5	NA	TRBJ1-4	CASSYSYGNNEKLFF
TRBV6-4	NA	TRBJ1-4	CASSERGYREEKLFF
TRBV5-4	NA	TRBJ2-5	CASSPGVGPQETQYF
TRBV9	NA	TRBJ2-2	CASSVESQRPNTGELFF
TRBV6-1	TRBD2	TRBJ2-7	CASSEKFGLGGEQYF
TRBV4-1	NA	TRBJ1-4	CASSQGPHGETNEKLFF
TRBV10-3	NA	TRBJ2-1	CAISWTDTYRYNEQFF
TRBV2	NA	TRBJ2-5	CASRGADSPLETQYF
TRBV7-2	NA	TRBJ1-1	CASSSWGSTEAFF
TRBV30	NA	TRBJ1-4	CACQRGKNEKLFF
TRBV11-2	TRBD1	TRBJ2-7	CASSLVFGQGYHEQYF
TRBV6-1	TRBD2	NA	CASSEGRGPQTYEQYF
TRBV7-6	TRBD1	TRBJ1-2	CASSPALRQGSNYGYTF
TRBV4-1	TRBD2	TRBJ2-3	CASSHGPEREKEDTQYF
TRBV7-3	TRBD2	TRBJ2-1	CASSPVPAGGPNEQFF
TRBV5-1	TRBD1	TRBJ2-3	CASSSASGTGVGDTQYF
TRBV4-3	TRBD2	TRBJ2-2	CASSQGRASGGAENTGELFF
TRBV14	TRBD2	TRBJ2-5	CASSRLAGAGETQYF
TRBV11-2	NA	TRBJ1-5	CATTTGWGNQPQHF
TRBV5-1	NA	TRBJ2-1	CASSLVGGSSYNEQFF
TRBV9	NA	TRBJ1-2	CASSVAGPLSVYGYTF
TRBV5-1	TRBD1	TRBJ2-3	CASSSLTGGRTDTQYF
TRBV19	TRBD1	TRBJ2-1	CASSNQQGAINHNEQFF
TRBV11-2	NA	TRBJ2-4	CASSRRVEKNIQYF
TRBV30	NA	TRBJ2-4	CAWRDSRLAKNIQYF
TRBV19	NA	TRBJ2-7	CASSPNTGLPSYEQYF
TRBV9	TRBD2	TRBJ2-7	CASSADSGGAYEQYF
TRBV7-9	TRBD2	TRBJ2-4	CASSSRGGAGKNIQYF
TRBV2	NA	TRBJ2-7	CASSETGMDSYEQYF
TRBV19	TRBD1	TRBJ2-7	CASSSSSDRGSPEQYF
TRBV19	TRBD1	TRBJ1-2	CASREWGYPAGQINYGYTF
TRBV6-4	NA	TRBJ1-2	CASRSPEEVYGYTF
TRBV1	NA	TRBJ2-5	CTSSQVRRGAYF
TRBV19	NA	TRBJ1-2	CASTTGGRIYGYTF
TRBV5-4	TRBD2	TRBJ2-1	CASSSPTSGTPYNEQFF
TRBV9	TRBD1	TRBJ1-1	CASSPPGRGRNTEAFF